These 32 T cell receptor beta chains were sequenced from one sample in a study of cytomegalovirus exposure and HLA in healthy donors. The data were produced by immunoSEQ multiplex PCR, yet TCRdb's version contains in-frame clones alone and is incomplete. Of approximately 220,000 clones listed, around nine tenths are singletons. The sequencing input was PBMCs. These receptor sequences come from a woman younger than 30 in good health and CMV-seronegative.

V and J are TRBV30 and TRBJ2-7; weak D call: TRBD2 (6 bases). The CDR3 is 15 residues long. CDR1 GTSNPN and CDR2 SVGIG come from the germline V gene (reference sequence). V lost 5 bases, J lost 6 bases, and 23 bases lay in between. CDR3 amino acids: CAWHPRRGLWGEQYF. The CDR3 region has the DNA TGTGCCTGGCACCCGAGGCGGGGTCTTTGGGGCGAGCAGTACTTC.

V is TRBV29-1 and J is TRBJ2-7, with D perhaps matching TRBD2 (7 bases). Trimming pared 6 bases from V and 6 bases from J, leaving 21 bases between. Germline V gives CDR1 SQVTM, CDR2 ANQGSEA. The CDR3 is 14 amino acids. The chain's CDR3 is CSVGLGGGESEQYF. The CDR3 DNA sequence: TGCAGCGTGGGCCTAGGGGGGGGAGAAAGCGAGCAGTACTTC.

V usage is TRBV19 and J usage is TRBJ2-1; D may be TRBD2 (6 bases). The CDR3 is 15 residues long. The germline V gene has CDR1 LNHDA and CDR2 SQIVND (reference sequence). The V and J ends lost 5 bases and 6 bases respectively, with 17 bases between them. In nucleotides, the CDR3 is TGTGCCAGTAGTGTGGGACTGCGAGGGAGCAATGAGCAGTTCTTC. It encodes CASSVGLRGSNEQFF. Supplemented by reference TRBV19 and TRBJ2-1, the full variable domain reads DGGITQSPKYLFRKEGQNVTLSCEQNLNHDAMYWYRQDPGQGLRLIYYSQIVNDFQKGDIAEGYSVSREKKESFPLTVTSAQKNPTAFYLCASSVGLRGSNEQFFGPGTRLTVL.

The chain has TRBV5-1 and TRBJ2-1; D not resolved. The CDR3 extends over 12 amino acids. From germline, CDR1 is SGHRS and CDR2 YFSETQ. Trimming pared 2 bases from V and 12 bases from J, leaving 12 bases between. The CDR3 bases are TGCGCCAGCAGCTTTCCCAGCCCGGGGCAGTTCTTC. Translation gives CASSFPSPGQFF.

This rearrangement joins TRBV5-4 to TRBJ1-2; D gene ambiguous. The germline CDR1 and CDR2 sequences are SGHNT and YYREEE (reference sequence). V shed 6 bases and J shed 4 bases, with 16 bases lying between them. This CDR3 contains 14 residues. The CDR3 loop reads CASTRGTVLYGYTF. For the CDR3, the DNA is TGTGCCAGCACCCGGGGAACCGTTCTCTATGGCTACACCTTC.

The chain employs TRBV25-1 and TRBJ1-1; 8 bases are shared with TRBD1. Germline CDR1 is MGHDK and CDR2 is SYGVNS. The length of the CDR3 is 14 residues. Germline trimming cut 4 bases from V and 1 base from J; bases unmatched to any gene: 2. CDR3 in amino acids: CASSGTGRNTEAFF. The CDR3 coding sequence is TGTGCCAGCAGTGGGACAGGGAGGAACACTGAAGCTTTCTTT.

This chain links TRBV6-1 with TRBJ2-1, with 7 positions matching TRBD2. CDR1 and CDR2 from the germline V gene are MNHNS and SASEGT. This CDR3 has 14 amino acids. V shed 8 bases, J shed 4 bases, and the junction held 8 bases outside the gene matches. The CDR3 DNA follows: TGTGCCAGCGGTCTTAGCGGGCGATACAATGAGCAGTTCTTC. It yields the protein CASGLSGRYNEQFF.

The J gene is TRBJ2-7, the V gene TRBV11-1; 8 bases are a match to TRBD1. This CDR3 has 17 residues. Unmatched junction bases numbered 15, after V lost 5 bases and J lost 3 bases. Germline assignment: CDR1 SGHAT and CDR2 FQDESV (reference sequence). The CDR3 DNA follows: TGTGCCAGCAGCACTGGGACAGGCAATCTCATCCTCTACGAGCAGTACTTC. Amino acids: CASSTGTGNLILYEQYF.

The rearrangement uses TRBV5-1 and TRBJ2-5, with D possibly matching TRBD1 (6 bases). The CDR3 spans 15 residues. The germline CDR1 and CDR2 sequences are SGHRS and YFSETQ. The V gene lost 0 bases and the J gene lost 5 bases, with 14 bases spanning the gap. The CDR3 region is CASSLDGRGDETQYF. The CDR3, as DNA: TGCGCCAGCAGCTTGGATGGCAGGGGAGACGAGACCCAGTACTTC.

The rearrangement links TRBV6-5 to TRBJ2-7; D might be TRBD1 (6 bases). The ends were cut back, 5 bases at V and 0 bases at J, with 11 bases in the middle. This CDR3 region has 14 residues. The germline V gene encodes CDR1 MNHEY and CDR2 SVGAGI. The CDR3 region has the DNA TGTGCCAGCAGTCTAGGGACACTCTCCTACGAGCAGTACTTC. Translation: CASSLGTLSYEQYF.

This rearrangement joins TRBV5-4 to TRBJ1-6; 8 nucleotides agree with TRBD1. Germline CDR1 reads SGHNT; CDR2 reads YYREEE (reference sequence). This CDR3 has 13 amino acids. V trimming: 4 bases; J trimming: 13 bases; junction bases outside the gene matches: 7. CDR3 loop: CASSTWTGSPLHF. CDR3 sequence (DNA): TGTGCCAGCAGCACCTGGACAGGGTCTCCCCTCCACTTT.

Comment on this clone: Other DNA sequences from this sample encode an identical CDR3 as well. The chain's CDR3 is CASSPGNTEAFF. The CDR3 DNA follows: TGTGCCAGCAGCCCAGGGAACACTGAAGCTTTCTTT. The rearrangement joins TRBV6-5 to TRBJ1-1; D unclear. Trimming left V 6 bases short and J 1 base short, with 6 bases between. This CDR3 has 12 amino acids. CDR1 and CDR2 from the germline V gene are MNHEY and SVGAGI.

The chain couples TRBV10-3 to TRBJ1-5, with a tentative D call TRBD1 (6 bases). The germline V and J ends were trimmed by 8 bases and 5 bases, with 13 bases remaining between them. The CDR3 extends over 13 amino acids. Germline CDR1 reads ENHRY; CDR2 reads SYGVKD. The CDR3 region is CAIGDRWDQPQHF. The CDR3 DNA follows: TGTGCCATCGGAGACAGGTGGGATCAGCCCCAGCATTTT.

This chain joins TRBV5-4 and TRBJ1-1, with D possibly TRBD1 on 6 matching bases. With 4 bases removed from V and 5 bases from J, the gap between germline ends came to 21 bases. This CDR3 has 16 residues. Germline-derived CDR1 and CDR2 are SGHNT and YYREEE (reference sequence). CDR3 loop: CASSPDPLRGGTEAFF. In DNA, the CDR3 is TGTGCCAGCAGCCCAGACCCACTAAGGGGGGGGACTGAAGCTTTCTTT.

J is TRBJ1-1 and V is TRBV19; possible D gene TRBD1, 6 bases. CDR1 and CDR2 from the germline V gene are LNHDA and SQIVND (reference sequence). Trimming took off 4 bases at V and 2 bases at J, with 11 bases between the two ends. There are 14 residues in the CDR3. CDR3 sequence reads: CASSRQVGNTEAFF. The CDR3 nucleotides are TGTGCCAGTAGTAGACAGGTGGGTAACACTGAAGCTTTCTTT.

This clone was seen a single time. The rearrangement joins TRBV30 to TRBJ1-1; the D is unclear. The germline V and J ends were trimmed by 3 bases and 1 base, with 9 bases remaining between them. The germline CDR1 and CDR2 sequences are GTSNPN and SVGIG (reference sequence). CDR3 length: 13 residues. This chain's CDR3 is CAWSPRRNTEAFF. Here the CDR3 DNA reads TGTGCCTGGAGCCCCAGAAGGAACACTGAAGCTTTCTTT.

The chain couples TRBV2 to TRBJ2-2, with TRBD2 matching 7 bases. Per the germline V gene, CDR1 is SNHLY and CDR2 is FYNNEI. V trimming: 8 bases; J trimming: 6 bases; junction bases outside the gene matches: 12. The CDR3 spans 15 residues. The CDR3 bases are TGTGCCAGCGGGAGGGCGGGCCTAGAACCCGGGGAGCTGTTTTTT. It encodes CASGRAGLEPGELFF.

This rearrangement joins TRBV7-9 to TRBJ1-2; D not certain. Germline assignment: CDR1 SEHNR and CDR2 FQNEAQ (reference sequence). V lost 1 base to trimming and J lost 9 bases, with 21 bases between them. The CDR3 has 16 residues. CDR3 sequence reads: CASSLGSRDLGRSYTF. CDR3 nucleotides: TGTGCCAGCAGCTTAGGGAGCCGGGATTTGGGAAGGAGCTACACCTTC. The complete variable domain, with remaining parts taken from reference TRBV7-9 and TRBJ1-2, reads DTGVSQNPRHKITKRGQNVTFRCDPISEHNRLYWYRQTLGQGPEFLTYFQNEAQLEKSRLLSDRFSAERPKGSFSTLEIQRTEQGDSAMYLCASSLGSRDLGRSYTFGSGTRLTVV.

The chain links TRBV5-4 to TRBJ2-5, with 14 bases that match TRBD2. The V and J ends lost 4 bases and 7 bases, in that order; junction bases with no gene match: 9. The CDR3 covers 16 residues. CDR1 is SGHNT, CDR2 YYREEE, per germline (reference sequence). CDR3 coding DNA: TGTGCCAGCAGCCTGGGGACTAGCGGGAGAGGGGGGACCCAGTACTTC. This encodes CASSLGTSGRGGTQYF.

The gene calls are TRBV27 and TRBJ1-3, with a possible D match to TRBD1 (5 bases). Per germline, CDR1 MNHEY and CDR2 SMNVEV (reference sequence). V lost 2 bases to trimming and J lost 0 bases, with 17 bases between them. The CDR3 extends over 18 amino acids. The CDR3 loop reads CASSLRGVGGNSGNTIYF. CDR3 bases: TGTGCCAGCAGTTTACGAGGGGTCGGGGGAAACTCTGGAAACACCATATATTTT.

The J gene is TRBJ2-3, the V gene TRBV4-1; possible D gene TRBD2, 5 bases. This CDR3 has 15 residues. V was cut by 2 bases and J by 2 bases, with 11 bases left in between. CDR1 MGHRA and CDR2 YSYEKL come from the germline V gene. The CDR3 is CASSQPRGITDTQYF. As DNA, the CDR3 is TGCGCCAGCAGCCAACCAAGAGGGATCACAGATACGCAGTATTTT.

This chain connects TRBV19 to TRBJ1-5; D ambiguous. The CDR3 runs 14 residues. Germline lookup yields CDR1 LNHDA and CDR2 SQIVND (reference sequence). V shed 6 bases and J shed 4 bases, with 13 bases lying between them. The CDR3, as DNA: TGTGCCAGTAGACCAACAGACCTTAATCAGCCCCAGCATTTT. It translates to CASRPTDLNQPQHF.

This sequence joins TRBV2 and TRBJ2-1; the match to TRBD2 covers 11 bases. Per the germline V gene, CDR1 is SNHLY and CDR2 is FYNNEI. V trimming: 8 bases; J trimming: 8 bases; junction bases outside the gene matches: 8. The CDR3 has 14 residues. CDR3 sequence reads: CASLLAGVGDEQFF. CDR3 bases: TGTGCCAGCCTACTAGCGGGAGTGGGCGATGAGCAGTTCTTC.

This chain's CDR3 is CASSSGTSYEQYF. CDR3 sequence (DNA): TGTGCCAGTAGTAGCGGGACTTCCTACGAGCAGTACTTC. The rearrangement uses TRBV19 and TRBJ2-7, with D possibly matching TRBD2 (6 bases). CDR3 length: 13 residues. The germline V gene has CDR1 LNHDA and CDR2 SQIVND (reference sequence). The V end was cut by 4 bases, the J end by 1 base, with 8 bases between.

The CDR3 sequence: CASSSLGGQFNQPQHF. The CDR3 DNA follows: TGTGCCAGCAGTTCGCTAGGGGGACAGTTCAATCAGCCCCAGCATTTT. The rearrangement joins TRBV5-6 to TRBJ1-5; 7 nucleotides agree with TRBD1. V lost 5 bases to trimming and J lost 3 bases; unmatched junction nucleotides: 11. CDR3 length: 16 amino acids. Germline CDR1 SGHDT, CDR2 YYEEEE.

The chain employs TRBV30 and TRBJ1-3; possibly TRBD1 for D (6 bases). The CDR3 runs 17 residues. Deletions cut 3 bases from V and 2 bases from J, with 20 bases between. Germline CDR1 is GTSNPN and CDR2 is SVGIG (reference sequence). CDR3 amino acids: CAWSAGGTPGAGNTIYF. In DNA form, the CDR3 reads TGTGCCTGGAGCGCGGGAGGGACACCCGGGGCTGGAAACACCATATATTTT.

This clone has a handful of counts. The genes are TRBV4-2 and TRBJ2-3, with 7 bases lining up with TRBD2. This CDR3 region has 17 residues. CDR1 LGHNA and CDR2 YNFKEQ come from the germline V gene. Trimming at V came to 0 bases and at J to 5 bases, leaving 11 bases not matched to a gene. The CDR3: CASSQDWGRAAGDTQYF. The CDR3 bases are TGTGCCAGCAGCCAAGACTGGGGGAGGGCCGCCGGAGATACGCAGTATTTT.

The CDR3 coding sequence is TGTGCCAGCAGCGTAGAAGCAGGGTTAAACTATGGCTACACCTTC. It yields the protein CASSVEAGLNYGYTF. The chain recombines TRBV9 with TRBJ1-2; possibly TRBD1 for D (5 bases). Trimming took 0 bases from V and 2 from J, leaving 11 bases between them. This CDR3 region has 15 residues. Germline V CDR1 and CDR2: SGDLS, YYNGEE.

The chain uses TRBV7-2 and TRBJ2-1; possible D gene TRBD1, 5 bases. Germline V gene data show CDR1 as SGHTA and CDR2 as FQGNSA. Trimming pared 3 bases from V and 7 bases from J, leaving 10 bases between. The CDR3 has 13 amino acids. The DNA of the CDR3 is TGTGCCAGCAGCTTCCAGGGATGGAATGAGCAGTTCTTC. It yields the protein CASSFQGWNEQFF. Together with reference TRBV7-2 and TRBJ2-1, the CDR3 gives the full variable domain: GAGVSQSPSNKVTEKGKDVELRCDPISGHTALYWYRQSLGQGLEFLIYFQGNSAPDKSGLPSDRFSAERTGGSVSTLTIQRTQQEDSAVYLCASSFQGWNEQFFGPGTRLTVL.

The rearrangement uses TRBV6-6 and TRBJ2-1; 11 bases are shared with TRBD2. The CDR3 extends over 16 amino acids. The V gene end was trimmed by 2 bases and the J gene end by 8 bases; junction bases not matched to a gene: 8. Germline V gene data show CDR1 as MNHNY and CDR2 as SVGAGI (reference sequence). CDR3 sequence (DNA): TGTGCCAGCAGTTACCAACTAGCGGGAGTAGCGGATGAGCAGTTCTTC. Its translation: CASSYQLAGVADEQFF.

The gene calls are TRBV27 and TRBJ2-1; 8 bases fit TRBD1. V was pared by 5 bases and J by 7 bases, with 7 bases of the junction left unmatched. The CDR3 loop spans 14 amino acids. Per germline, CDR1 MNHEY and CDR2 SMNVEV (reference sequence). The CDR3, as DNA: TGTGCCAGCAGTACCGCGACAGGGGAAAATGAGCAGTTCTTC. Residues: CASSTATGENEQFF.

CDR3 sequence: CASSSGVGNQPQHF. The CDR3 DNA follows: TGTGCCAGCAGTTCCGGGGTGGGCAATCAGCCCCAGCATTTT. The rearrangement joins TRBV28 to TRBJ1-5, with D hard to call. Germline V gene sequence: CDR1 MDHEN, CDR2 SYDVKM. Trimming shortened V by 4 bases and J by 2 bases, and 9 bases separated the two germline ends. The CDR3 is 14 amino acids.